This TCR beta chain was sequenced for a study of blood T cell repertoires in COVID-19. Sequencing used immunoSEQ multiplex PCR; TCRdb keeps in-frame clones, though not all of them. The top ten clones hold less than 3% of a sample with 250,000 to 300,000 clones, roughly 90% of them seen once. Germline V gene lookup returns CDR1 MGHRA and CDR2 YSYEKL. The CDR3 totals 15 residues. Unmatched junction bases numbered 0, after V lost 1 base and J lost 4 bases. The V and J genes are TRBV4-1 and TRBJ2-1; 11 nucleotides line up with TRBD2. Sequenced material: PBMCs or T cells enriched from blood (not recorded which). This sequence originates from a woman aged 50 to 60 who had been exposed to COVID-19. The CDR3 here is CASSQGLAGYNEQFF. The CDR3 DNA sequence: TGCGCCAGCAGCCAAGGACTAGCGGGATACAATGAGCAGTTCTTC.